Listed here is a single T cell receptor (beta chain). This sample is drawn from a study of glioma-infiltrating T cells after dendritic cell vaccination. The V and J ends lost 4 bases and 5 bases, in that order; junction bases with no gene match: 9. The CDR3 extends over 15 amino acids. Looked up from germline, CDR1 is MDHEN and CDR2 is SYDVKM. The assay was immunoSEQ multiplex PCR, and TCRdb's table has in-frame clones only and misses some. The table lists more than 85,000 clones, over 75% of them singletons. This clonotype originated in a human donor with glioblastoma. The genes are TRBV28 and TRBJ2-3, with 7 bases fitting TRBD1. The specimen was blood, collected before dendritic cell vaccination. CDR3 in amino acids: CASSSAGTEGDTQYF. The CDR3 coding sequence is TGTGCCAGCAGTTCCGCAGGGACAGAGGGAGATACGCAGTATTTT.